This paragraph covers one TCR beta chain sequence. These data belong to a study of blood T cell repertoires in COVID-19. CDR3 length equals 12 residues. Trimming pared 5 bases from V and 0 bases from J, leaving 8 bases between. From germline, CDR1 is SQVTM and CDR2 ANQGSEA. Sequencing was performed with immunoSEQ multiplex PCR; in TCRdb, only in-frame clones are kept and a portion is missing. There are 250,000 or so clones in the sample; 84% occur only once, and 4% lies in the top ten. The receptor's source is a man in his fifties with acute or convalescent COVID-19. Sequenced input: peripheral blood. The V and J genes are TRBV29-1 and TRBJ2-7; D unclear. The CDR3 region has the DNA TGCAGCGTTCAGACAAGCTCCTACGAGCAGTACTTC. Translated, it gives CSVQTSSYEQYF.